Described below is a single T cell receptor (beta chain) sequence and its context. This specimen belongs to a study of T cells after yellow fever vaccination. As for the study in general: SMART-Seq v4 Ultra Low Input served to prepare low-cell-number fractions.

CDR1 SGHNT and CDR2 YYREEE come from the germline V gene (reference sequence). The CDR3 extends over 16 amino acids. Deletions cut 0 bases from V and 0 bases from J, with 10 bases between. TCRdb passed the 5' RACE reads through MiXCR, listing each CDR3 protein once. The table records 95,000 to 100,000 distinct CDR3 sequences, 5.8% of them present only once. The V and J genes are TRBV5-4 and TRBJ2-1; no clear D gene. The sequence came from a man aged 18 to 30 who received the YFV17D yellow fever vaccine. The sample in question was CD8+ T cells sorted from PBMCs, obtained 10 days after the yellow fever booster vaccination. The CDR3 DNA follows: TGTGCCAGCAGCTTGGTCGGTCCGAGCTCCTACAATGAGCAGTTCTTC. Encoded protein: CASSLVGPSSYNEQFF.